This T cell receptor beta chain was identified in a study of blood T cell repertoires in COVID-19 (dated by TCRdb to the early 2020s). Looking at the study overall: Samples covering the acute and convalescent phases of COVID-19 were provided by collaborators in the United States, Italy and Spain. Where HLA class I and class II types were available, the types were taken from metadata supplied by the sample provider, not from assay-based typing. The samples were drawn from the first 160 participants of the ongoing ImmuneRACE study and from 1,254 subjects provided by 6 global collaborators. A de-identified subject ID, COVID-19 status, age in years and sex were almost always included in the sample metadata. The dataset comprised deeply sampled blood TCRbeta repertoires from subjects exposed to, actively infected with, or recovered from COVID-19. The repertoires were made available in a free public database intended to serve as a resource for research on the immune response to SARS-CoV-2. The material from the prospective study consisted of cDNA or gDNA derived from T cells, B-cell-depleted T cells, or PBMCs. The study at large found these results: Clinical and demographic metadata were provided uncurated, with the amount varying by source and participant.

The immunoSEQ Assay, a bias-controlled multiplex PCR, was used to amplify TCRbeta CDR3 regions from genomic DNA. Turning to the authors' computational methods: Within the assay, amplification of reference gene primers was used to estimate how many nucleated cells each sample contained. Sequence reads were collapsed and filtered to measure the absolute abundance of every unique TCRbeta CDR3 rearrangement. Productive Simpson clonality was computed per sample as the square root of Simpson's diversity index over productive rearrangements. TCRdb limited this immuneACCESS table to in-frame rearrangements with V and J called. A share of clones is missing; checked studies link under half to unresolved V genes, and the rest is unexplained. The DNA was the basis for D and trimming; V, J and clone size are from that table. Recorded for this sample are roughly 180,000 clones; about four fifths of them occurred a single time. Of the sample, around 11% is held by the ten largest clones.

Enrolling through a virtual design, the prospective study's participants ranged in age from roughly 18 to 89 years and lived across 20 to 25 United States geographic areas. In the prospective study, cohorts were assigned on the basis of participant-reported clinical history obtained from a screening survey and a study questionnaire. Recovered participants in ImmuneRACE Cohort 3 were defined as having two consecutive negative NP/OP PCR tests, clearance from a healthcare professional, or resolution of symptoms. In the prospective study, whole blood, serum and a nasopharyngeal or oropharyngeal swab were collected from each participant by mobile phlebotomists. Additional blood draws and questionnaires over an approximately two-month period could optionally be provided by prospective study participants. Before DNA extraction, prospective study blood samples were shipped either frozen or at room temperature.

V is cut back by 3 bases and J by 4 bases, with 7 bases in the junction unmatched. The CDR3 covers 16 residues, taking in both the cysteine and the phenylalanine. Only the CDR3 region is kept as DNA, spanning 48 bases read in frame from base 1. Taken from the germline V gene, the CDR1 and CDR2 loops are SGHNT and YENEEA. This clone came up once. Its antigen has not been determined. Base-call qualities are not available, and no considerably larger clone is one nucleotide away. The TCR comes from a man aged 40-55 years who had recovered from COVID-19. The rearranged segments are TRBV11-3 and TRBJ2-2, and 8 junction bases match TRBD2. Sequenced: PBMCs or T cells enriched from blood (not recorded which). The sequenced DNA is TGTGCCAGCAGCTTGGGTCCAGCGGGAGCCACCGGGGAGCTGTTTTTT. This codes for CASSLGPAGATGELFF.